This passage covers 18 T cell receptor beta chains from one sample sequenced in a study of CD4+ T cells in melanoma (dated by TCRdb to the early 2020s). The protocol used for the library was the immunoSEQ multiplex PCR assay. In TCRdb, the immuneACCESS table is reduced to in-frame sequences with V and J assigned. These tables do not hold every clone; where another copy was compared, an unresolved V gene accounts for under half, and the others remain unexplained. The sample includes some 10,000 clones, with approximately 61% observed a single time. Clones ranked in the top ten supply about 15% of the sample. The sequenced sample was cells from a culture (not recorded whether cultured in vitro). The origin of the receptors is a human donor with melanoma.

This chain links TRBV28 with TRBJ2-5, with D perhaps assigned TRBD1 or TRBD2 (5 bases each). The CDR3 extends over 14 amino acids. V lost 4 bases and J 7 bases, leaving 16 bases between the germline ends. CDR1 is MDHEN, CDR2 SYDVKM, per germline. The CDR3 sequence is CASSWPVSGRTQYF. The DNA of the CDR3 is TGTGCCAGCAGTTGGCCCGTCTCAGGGAGGACCCAGTACTTC.

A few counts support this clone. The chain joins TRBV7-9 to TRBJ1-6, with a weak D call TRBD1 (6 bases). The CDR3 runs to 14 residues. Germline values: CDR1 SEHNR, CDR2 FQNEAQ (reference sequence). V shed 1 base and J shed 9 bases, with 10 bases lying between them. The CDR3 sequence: CASSLDRGTSPLHF. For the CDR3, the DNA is TGTGCCAGCAGCTTAGATAGGGGGACTTCACCCCTCCACTTT.

CDR3 sequence: CASSQRDGYGYTF. The CDR3 bases are TGTGCCAGCAGCCAGAGGGATGGCTATGGCTACACCTTC. The V and J genes are TRBV6-1 and TRBJ1-2; D unresolved. CDR1 MNHNS and CDR2 SASEGT come from the germline V gene. Between the trimmed V and J ends, which lost 6 bases and 4 bases, there was a span of 12 bases. The CDR3 covers 13 residues.

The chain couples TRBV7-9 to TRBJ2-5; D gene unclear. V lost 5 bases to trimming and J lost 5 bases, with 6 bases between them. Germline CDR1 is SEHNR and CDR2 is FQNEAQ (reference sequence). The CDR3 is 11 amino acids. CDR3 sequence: CASSPAETQYF. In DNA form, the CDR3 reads TGTGCCAGCAGCCCCGCGGAGACCCAGTACTTC.

The CDR3 DNA follows: TGTGCCATCAGTGAGGGACAGGTAAACGAGCAGTACTTC. Translation: CAISEGQVNEQYF. The chain employs TRBV10-3 and TRBJ2-5, with 7 bases matching TRBD1. The tail of the sequence fits TRBJ2-7 better, so the J call may be wrong. The length of the CDR3 is 13 residues. Germline loops: CDR1 ENHRY, CDR2 SYGVKD.

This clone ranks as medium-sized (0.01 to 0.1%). The CDR3 protein is CASANQPGQGSGGYTF. CDR3 coding DNA: TGCGCCAGCGCCAATCAACCCGGACAGGGGTCGGGCGGCTACACCTTC. This rearrangement joins TRBV5-1 to TRBJ1-2; 9 bases fit TRBD1. The germline CDR1 and CDR2 sequences are SGHRS and YFSETQ. The V gene end was trimmed by 7 bases and the J gene end by 8 bases; junction bases not matched to a gene: 18. The CDR3 has 16 residues.

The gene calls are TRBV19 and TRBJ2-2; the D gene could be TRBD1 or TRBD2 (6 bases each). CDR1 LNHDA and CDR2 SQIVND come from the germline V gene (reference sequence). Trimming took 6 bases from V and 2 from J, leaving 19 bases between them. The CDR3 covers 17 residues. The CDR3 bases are TGTGCCAGTAGCCCTAGGGGGGCAGGGGAAAACACCGGGGAGCTGTTTTTT. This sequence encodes CASSPRGAGENTGELFF.

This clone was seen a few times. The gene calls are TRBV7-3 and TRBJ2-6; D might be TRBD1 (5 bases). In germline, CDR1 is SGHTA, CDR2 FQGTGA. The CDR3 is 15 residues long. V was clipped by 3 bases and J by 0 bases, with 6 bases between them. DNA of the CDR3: TGTGCCAGCAGCTTCCAGGGCTCTGGGGCCAACGTCCTGACTTTC. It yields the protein CASSFQGSGANVLTF.

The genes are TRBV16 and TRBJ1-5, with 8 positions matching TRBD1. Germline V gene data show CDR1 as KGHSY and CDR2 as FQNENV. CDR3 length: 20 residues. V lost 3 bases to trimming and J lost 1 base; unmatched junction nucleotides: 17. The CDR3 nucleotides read TGTGCCAGCAGCCAGAATGTACGACAGGGGACAATCAAGAGCAATCAGCCCCAGCATTTT. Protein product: CASSQNVRQGTIKSNQPQHF.

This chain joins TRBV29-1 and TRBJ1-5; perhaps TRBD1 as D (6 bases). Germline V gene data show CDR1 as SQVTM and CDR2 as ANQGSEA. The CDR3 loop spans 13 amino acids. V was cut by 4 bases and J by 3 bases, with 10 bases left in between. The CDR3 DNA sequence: TGCAGCGTTGCGGGGGGCTACAATCAGCCCCAGCATTTT. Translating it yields CSVAGGYNQPQHF.

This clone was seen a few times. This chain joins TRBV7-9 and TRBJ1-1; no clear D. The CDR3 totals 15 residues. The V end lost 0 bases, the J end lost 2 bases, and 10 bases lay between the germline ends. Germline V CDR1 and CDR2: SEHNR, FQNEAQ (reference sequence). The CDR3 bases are TGTGCCAGCAGCTTAGCCGGGAGTGGTAACACTGAAGCTTTCTTT. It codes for CASSLAGSGNTEAFF.

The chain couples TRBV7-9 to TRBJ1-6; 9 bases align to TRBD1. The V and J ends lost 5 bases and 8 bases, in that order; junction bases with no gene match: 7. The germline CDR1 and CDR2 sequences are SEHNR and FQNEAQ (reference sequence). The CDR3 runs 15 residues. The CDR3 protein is CASSPTTGGDSPLHF. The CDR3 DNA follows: TGTGCCAGCAGCCCGACGACAGGGGGGGATTCACCCCTCCACTTT. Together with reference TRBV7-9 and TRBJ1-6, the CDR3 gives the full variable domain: DTGVSQNPRHKITKRGQNVTFRCDPISEHNRLYWYRQTLGQGPEFLTYFQNEAQLEKSRLLSDRFSAERPKGSFSTLEIQRTEQGDSAMYLCASSPTTGGDSPLHFGNGTRLTVT.

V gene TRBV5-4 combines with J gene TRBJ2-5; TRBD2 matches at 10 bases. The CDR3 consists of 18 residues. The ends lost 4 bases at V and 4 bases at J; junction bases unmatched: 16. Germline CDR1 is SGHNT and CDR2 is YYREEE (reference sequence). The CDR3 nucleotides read TGTGCCAGCAGCCAAGCCGGGCTAGCGGGGGTAGCGGGAGAGACCCAGTACTTC. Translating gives CASSQAGLAGVAGETQYF.

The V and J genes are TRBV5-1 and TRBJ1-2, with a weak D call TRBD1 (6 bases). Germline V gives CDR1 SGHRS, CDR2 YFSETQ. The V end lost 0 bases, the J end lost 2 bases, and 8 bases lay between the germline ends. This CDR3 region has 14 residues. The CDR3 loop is CASSLGTANYGYTF. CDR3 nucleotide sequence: TGCGCCAGCAGCTTGGGGACAGCCAACTATGGCTACACCTTC. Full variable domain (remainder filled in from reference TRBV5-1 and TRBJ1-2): KAGVTQTPRYLIKTRGQQVTLSCSPISGHRSVSWYQQTPGQGLQFLFEYFSETQRNKGNFPGRFSGRQFSNSRSEMNVSTLELGDSALYLCASSLGTANYGYTFGSGTRLTVV.

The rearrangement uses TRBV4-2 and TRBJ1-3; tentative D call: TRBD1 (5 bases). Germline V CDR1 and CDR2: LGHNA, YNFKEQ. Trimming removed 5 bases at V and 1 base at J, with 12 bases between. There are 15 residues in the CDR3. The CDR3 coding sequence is TGTGCCAGCAGCGCCCCTACAGGTTCTGGAAACACCATATATTTT. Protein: CASSAPTGSGNTIYF.

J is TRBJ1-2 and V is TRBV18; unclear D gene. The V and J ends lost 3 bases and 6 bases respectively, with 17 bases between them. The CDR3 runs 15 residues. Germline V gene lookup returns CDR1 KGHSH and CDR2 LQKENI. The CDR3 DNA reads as TGTGCCAGCTCACCCGGACGGGGTTGGGTCGATGGCTACACCTTC. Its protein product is CASSPGRGWVDGYTF. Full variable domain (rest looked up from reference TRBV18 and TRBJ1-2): NAGVMQNPRHLVRRRGQEARLRCSPMKGHSHVYWYRQLPEEGLKFMVYLQKENIIDESGMPKERFSAEFPKEGPSILRIQQVVRGDSAAYFCASSPGRGWVDGYTFGSGTRLTVV.

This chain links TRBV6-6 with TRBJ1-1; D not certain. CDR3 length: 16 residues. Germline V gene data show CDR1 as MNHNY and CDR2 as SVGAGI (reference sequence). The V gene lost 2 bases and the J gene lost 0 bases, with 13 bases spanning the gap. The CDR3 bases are TGTGCCAGCAGTTACGGGCTCGGACGGCTGAACACTGAAGCTTTCTTT. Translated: CASSYGLGRLNTEAFF.

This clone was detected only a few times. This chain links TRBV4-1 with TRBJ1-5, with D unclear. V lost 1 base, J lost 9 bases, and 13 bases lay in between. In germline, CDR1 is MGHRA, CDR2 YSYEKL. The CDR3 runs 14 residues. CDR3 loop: CASSQGSRDRPQHF. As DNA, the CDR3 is TGCGCCAGCAGCCAAGGATCGCGAGATCGGCCCCAGCATTTT.